The TCR beta chain under discussion was sequenced for a study of radiation and T cells in renal cell carcinoma (dated by TCRdb to about 2020). Study-level background: In total, approximately 55 samples, comprising roughly 25 tumors and 27 peripheral blood samples, were subjected to TCR beta sequencing. The last blood draw happened 4 weeks after radiation, timed to coincide with nephrectomy. In the 40 to 60 samples combined, around 3.7 million unique CDR3 nucleotide sequences were found, encoding 2 million to 3 million unique CDR3 amino acid sequences.

The paper as a whole reports these results and caveats: No pretreatment tumor biopsies were available, so the baseline intratumoral presence of clonotypes could not be determined. The single-armed trial design could not address effects of radiation dose or scheduling on the TCR repertoire. Dynamics of the blood repertoire were not tracked past 4 weeks after treatment. In blood, the top tumor clonotypes increased from baseline to 2 weeks after radiation and then shrank by 4 weeks, which suggests a temporary expansion of tumor-resident clones.

The immunoSEQ kit was used, according to the manufacturer's recommendations, to generate TCR beta libraries from genomic DNA. For library preparation, a first multiplex PCR was performed with proprietary primers, followed by a second PCR in which unique barcodes were added, and bead cleanups were performed after each round. Each sample batch included a kit-provided positive control reaction and a negative control reaction. The final libraries were assessed on an Agilent 4200 TapeStation D1000 ScreenTape, pooled by volume, and quantified by qPCR. Sequencing ran on an Illumina NextSeq500 with a MidOutput 150-cycle cartridge, using 156 Read1 and 15 Index1 cycles with kit custom primers. The pooled library was loaded at around 1 pM with around 22% PhiX control spiked in. Per the source publication's procedure: Vendor-processed data were analyzed in R, with a clonotype defined as all T cells sharing the same CDR3 nucleotide sequence. For clone abundance analyses, frequencies were normalized to the 10,000 most abundant clones per sample. Public T cell clones, which averaged fewer than five per sample, were excluded before analysis. Tumor-enriched clonotypes and baseline blood-enriched clonotypes were defined as those with an abundance difference of at least 32-fold between compartments. A beta-binomial differential abundance model was used to identify clonotypes that were expanded or contracted between blood time points. Tumor-blood repertoire similarity was measured with the Baroni-Urbani and Buser coefficient, and groups were compared using two-tailed Wilcoxon tests in R. In its TCRdb copy, this immuneACCESS table keeps in-frame sequences only and misses some clones. Where compared with another copy, unresolved V genes explain less than half of these, and the others have no known cause. The V and J calls and clone size come from that table; D and trimming were worked out from the DNA. The table for this sample lists approximately 83,000 clones; around four fifths of them were counted only once. Of the sample, roughly 10% falls within the top ten clones.

The time point label corresponds to: blood 4 weeks post-SBRT, at nephrectomy. Reading the label with the study, this specimen's treatment or condition is: 15 Gy SBRT to primary tumor, nephrectomy 4 weeks later. Samples were obtained from a clinical trial, in which 15 Gy stereotactic body radiation therapy was delivered to primary renal cell carcinomas and nephrectomy was performed 4 weeks later. To follow tumor-enriched clonotypes, serial peripheral blood was collected from radiation-treated patients at baseline and at 2 weeks and 4 weeks after SBRT. Renal cell carcinoma with clear cell pathology was present in all patients. The QIAamp DNA Blood Mini Kit (Qiagen) was used to prepare genomic DNA for TCR sequencing. The analyses included just those samples that passed every quality control check. With regard to this clone: The clone's antigen remains unknown. Per-base quality was not reported, and no clone a single base away is much larger than it.

The CDR3 runs 15 amino acids, cysteine and phenylalanine included. Only the CDR3 DNA is retained, 45 bases long and in frame from the first base. For this chain, trimming is 5 bases at the V end and 6 bases at the J end, and the number of junction bases without a gene match is 9. From the germline V gene, CDR1 is SNHLY and CDR2 is FYNNEI. This TCR came from a man between 45 and 60 years old with renal cell carcinoma. Sequenced material: blood, taken from a patient whose treatment included radiotherapy and nephrectomy. The rearranged segments are TRBV2 and TRBJ2-7; the central 11 bases match TRBD2. The DNA sequence is given as TGTGCCAGCAGTCTACTTACTAGCGGGAGTGGCGAGCAGTACTTC. It translates as CASSLLTSGSGEQYF.